A single sample is the source of the 2 T cell receptor beta chains below, sequenced in a study of human T cells and chemical hapten exposure. Time point reported: pre-sensitization, week 0. Noted treatment: therapeutic diphenylcyclopropenone sensitization with weekly scalp DPC. TCRdb independently ran MiXCR on the RACE reads; one entry per CDR3 protein. Of about 180,000 distinct CDR3 sequences listed, around 30% were seen once; the top ten hold less than 3.5%. The sequenced sample was whole blood, obtained in connection with sensitization to the hapten diphenylcyclopropenone (DPC). These receptor sequences come from a woman aged 25 to 39 with alopecia areata. Some clones in this sample may be carry-over from other donors' samples.

The rearrangement uses TRBV20-1 and TRBJ2-1; 9 bases map to TRBD2. The V gene's germline CDR1 is DFQATT and CDR2 SNEGSKA (reference sequence). J was trimmed by 7 bases and V by 6 bases; bases with no gene match: 13. The CDR3 extends over 15 amino acids. The CDR3: CSALPAGTSMNEQFF. In DNA form, the CDR3 reads TGCAGTGCCCTCCCCGCCGGGACTAGCATGAATGAGCAGTTCTTC.

The J gene is TRBJ1-3, the V gene TRBV18; 10 positions agree with TRBD1. Germline V CDR1 and CDR2: KGHSH, LQKENI. V lost 0 bases and J lost 4; bases outside the gene matches: 3. The CDR3 is made up of 16 amino acids. CDR3 loop: CASSPPGTGVGNTIYF. The CDR3 nucleotides are TGTGCCAGCTCACCACCGGGGACAGGGGTCGGAAACACCATATATTTT.